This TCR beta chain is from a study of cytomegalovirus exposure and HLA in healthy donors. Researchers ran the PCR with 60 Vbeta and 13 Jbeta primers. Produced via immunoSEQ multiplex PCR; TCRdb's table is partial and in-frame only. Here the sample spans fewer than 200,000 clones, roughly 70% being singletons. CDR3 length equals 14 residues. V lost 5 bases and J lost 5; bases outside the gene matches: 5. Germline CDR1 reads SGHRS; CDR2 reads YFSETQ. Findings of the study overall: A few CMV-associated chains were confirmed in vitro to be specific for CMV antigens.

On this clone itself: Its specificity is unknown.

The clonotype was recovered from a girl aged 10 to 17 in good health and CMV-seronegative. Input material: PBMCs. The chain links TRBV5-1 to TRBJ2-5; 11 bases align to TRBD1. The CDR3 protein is CASRTGQGAETQYF. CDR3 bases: TGCGCCAGCAGAACCGGACAGGGGGCGGAGACCCAGTACTTC.